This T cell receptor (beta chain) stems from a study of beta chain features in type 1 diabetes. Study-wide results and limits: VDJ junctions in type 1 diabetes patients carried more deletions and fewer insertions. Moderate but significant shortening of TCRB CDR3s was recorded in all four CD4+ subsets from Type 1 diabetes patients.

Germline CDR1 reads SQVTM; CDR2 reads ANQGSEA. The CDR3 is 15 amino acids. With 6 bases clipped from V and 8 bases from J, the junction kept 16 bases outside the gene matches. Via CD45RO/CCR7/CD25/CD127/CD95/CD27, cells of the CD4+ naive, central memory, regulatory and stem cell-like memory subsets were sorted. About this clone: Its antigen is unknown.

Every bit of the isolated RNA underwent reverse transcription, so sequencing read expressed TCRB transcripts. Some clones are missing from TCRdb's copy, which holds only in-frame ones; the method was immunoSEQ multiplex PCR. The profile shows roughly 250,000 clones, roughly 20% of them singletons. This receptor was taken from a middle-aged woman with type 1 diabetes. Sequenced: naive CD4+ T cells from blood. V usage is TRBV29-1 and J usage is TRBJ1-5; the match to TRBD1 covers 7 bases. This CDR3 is CSVLTGPSRGEPQHF. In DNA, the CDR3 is TGCAGCGTCTTGACAGGGCCGAGCCGTGGGGAGCCCCAGCATTTT.